A single sample gave rise to the 20 T cell receptor beta chains below, sequenced in a study of T cell responses to AZD1222 COVID-19 vaccine. Clones were read by immunoSEQ multiplex PCR, and TCRdb kept only the in-frame ones, dropping some. The repertoire has 120,000 to 150,000 clones, 88% of them found once; the top ten carry roughly 5.4%. Sequenced here: peripheral blood, sampled 28 days after the second dose of the MenACWY control vaccine. Receptors originate from an adult who received the MenACWY meningococcal vaccine as a control.

The CDR3 spells CASSLGIPPQHF. In nucleotides, the CDR3 is TGTGCCAGCAGTTTGGGGATACCGCCCCAGCATTTT. This sequence joins TRBV12-3 or TRBV12-4 and TRBJ1-5, with D hard to call. Trimming shortened V by 3 bases and J by 9 bases, and 9 bases separated the two germline ends. This CDR3 contains 12 residues.

In its sample, this clone was seen a few times. The V and J genes are TRBV6-2 or TRBV6-3 and TRBJ1-1; D unresolved. The CDR3 covers 12 residues. The germline V and J ends were trimmed by 6 bases and 1 base, with 6 bases remaining between them. The germline V gene encodes CDR1 MNHEY and CDR2 SVGEGT. CDR3 residues: CASSIPNTEAFF. In DNA form, the CDR3 reads TGTGCCAGCAGCATCCCGAACACTGAAGCTTTCTTT.

The gene calls are TRBV7-2 and TRBJ1-4; D is uncertain. The CDR3 contains 18 residues. CDR1 SGHTA and CDR2 FQGNSA come from the germline V gene. V was trimmed by 3 bases and J by 8 bases, leaving 25 bases between them. CDR3: CASSFSGPMRVNGEKLFF. CDR3 sequence (DNA): TGTGCCAGCAGCTTCTCGGGCCCGATGCGGGTAAATGGAGAAAAACTGTTTTTT. Filled out from reference TRBV7-2 and TRBJ1-4, the complete variable domain reads GAGVSQSPSNKVTEKGKDVELRCDPISGHTALYWYRQSLGQGLEFLIYFQGNSAPDKSGLPSDRFSAERTGGSVSTLTIQRTQQEDSAVYLCASSFSGPMRVNGEKLFFGSGTQLSVL.

This clone was seen only a few times. The V gene is TRBV11-2, the J gene TRBJ2-1; D remains ambiguous. The CDR3 totals 13 residues. V was cut by 5 bases and J by 0 bases, with 5 bases left in between. Germline lookup yields CDR1 SGHAT and CDR2 FQNNGV. This CDR3 reads CASSPFSYNEQFF. CDR3 sequence (DNA): TGTGCCAGCAGCCCTTTCTCCTACAATGAGCAGTTCTTC.

This chain links TRBV5-4 with TRBJ1-6, with 7 positions matching TRBD1. V gave up 4 bases and J gave up 6 bases; unmatched junction bases: 4. CDR3 length: 14 amino acids. Germline V lookup: CDR1 SGHNT, CDR2 YYREEE (reference sequence). The CDR3 DNA reads as TGTGCCAGCAGCCCGGGACAGTTTAATTCACCCCTCCACTTT. It yields the protein CASSPGQFNSPLHF.

The DNA of the CDR3 is TGTGCCAGCAGCCCGGGACAGAACAATCAGCCCCAGCATTTT. As protein: CASSPGQNNQPQHF. The chain combines TRBV2 with TRBJ1-5; 7 nucleotides match TRBD1. Trimming cost V 6 bases and J 3 bases; bases outside gene matches: 5. From germline, CDR1 is SNHLY and CDR2 FYNNEI. The CDR3 is 14 residues long.

V and J are TRBV6-2 or TRBV6-3 and TRBJ1-5, with TRBD1 matching 9 bases. V lost 4 bases to trimming and J lost 7 bases; unmatched junction nucleotides: 5. CDR1 is MNHEY and CDR2 is SVGEGT in the germline V gene. This CDR3 comprises 14 residues. CDR3 region: CASSLQGATQPQHF. CDR3 DNA sequence: TGTGCCAGCAGTTTACAGGGGGCGACCCAGCCCCAGCATTTT.

This chain connects TRBV27 to TRBJ1-3; TRBD1 matches at 8 bases. This CDR3 spans 16 amino acids. V lost 8 bases, J lost 0 bases, and 9 bases stayed unmatched. Germline CDR1 reads MNHEY; CDR2 reads SMNVEV (reference sequence). The CDR3 bases are TGTGCCAGCGGGACGACAGGGGCCCGCTCTGGAAACACCATATATTTT. This translates into CASGTTGARSGNTIYF.

J is TRBJ2-3 and V is TRBV7-9; possibly TRBD1 for D (5 bases). The CDR3 is 12 residues long. V shed 4 bases and J shed 5 bases, with 7 bases lying between them. Germline CDR1 is SEHNR and CDR2 is FQNEAQ (reference sequence). The CDR3 spells CASSYDRDTQYF. The CDR3 bases are TGTGCCAGCAGCTACGACAGAGATACGCAGTATTTT. The variable domain in full, completed from reference TRBV7-9 and TRBJ2-3, reads DTGVSQNPRHKITKRGQNVTFRCDPISEHNRLYWYRQTLGQGPEFLTYFQNEAQLEKSRLLSDRFSAERPKGSFSTLEIQRTEQGDSAMYLCASSYDRDTQYFGPGTRLTVL.

This chain joins TRBV12-3 or TRBV12-4 and TRBJ1-1; D perhaps matches TRBD1 (6 bases). This CDR3 spans 13 amino acids. Trimming pared 6 bases from V and 8 bases from J, leaving 16 bases between. The CDR3 DNA follows: TGTGCCAGCAGCCCTGGACAGACTAACGAAGCTTTCTTT. Its translation is CASSPGQTNEAFF.

This rearrangement joins TRBV11-1 to TRBJ1-1; D is unclear. Per the germline V gene, CDR1 is SGHAT and CDR2 is FQDESV (reference sequence). The CDR3 spans 14 residues. V shed 5 bases and J shed 1 base, with 11 bases lying between them. The CDR3 is CASSRGWRNTEAFF. The CDR3 coding sequence is TGTGCCAGCAGCCGAGGGTGGAGGAACACTGAAGCTTTCTTT. The full variable domain, its missing parts supplied by reference TRBV11-1 and TRBJ1-1, is EAEVAQSPRYKITEKSQAVAFWCDPISGHATLYWYRQILGQGPELLVQFQDESVVDDSQLPKDRFSAERLKGVDSTLKIQPAELGDSAMYLCASSRGWRNTEAFFGQGTRLTVV.

The CDR3 coding sequence is TGTGCCAGCAGTTTCGACAGATTGTCTAACTATGGCTACACCTTC. Translating it yields CASSFDRLSNYGYTF. The chain uses TRBV6-2 or TRBV6-3 and TRBJ1-2; possible D gene TRBD1, 5 bases. Germline loops: CDR1 MNHEY, CDR2 SVGEGT. The CDR3 consists of 15 residues. Trimming took off 4 bases at V and 0 bases at J, with 12 bases between the two ends.

Here the CDR3 DNA reads TGTGCCAGCAGCGAATCCGGGACTAGCGGGAGTGTCGGCTCCGGGGAGCTGTTTTTT. It encodes CASSESGTSGSVGSGELFF. The chain recombines TRBV9 with TRBJ2-2; 14 bases are shared with TRBD2. Trimming took 3 bases from V and 6 from J; bases not matched to a gene: 13. Looked up from germline, CDR1 is SGDLS and CDR2 is YYNGEE. This CDR3 has 19 amino acids.

This chain links TRBV5-4 with TRBJ1-5; TRBD1 matches 8 bases. Germline V gene sequence: CDR1 SGHNT, CDR2 YYREEE (reference sequence). V shed 3 bases, J shed 0 bases, and the junction held 5 bases outside the gene matches. The CDR3 is 16 residues long. The CDR3 region has the DNA TGTGCCAGCAGCTCTCAGACAGGGGATAGCAATCAGCCCCAGCATTTT. It is translated as CASSSQTGDSNQPQHF.

CDR3 DNA sequence: TGCGCCAGCAGCCAGAGGGCCTTGCAGCCCCAGCATTTT. Amino acids: CASSQRALQPQHF. This rearrangement joins TRBV4-1 to TRBJ1-5; D call uncertain. Germline CDR1 MGHRA, CDR2 YSYEKL. Between the trimmed V and J ends, which lost 3 bases and 7 bases, there was a span of 10 bases. This CDR3 is 13 amino acids long.

V and J are TRBV19 and TRBJ2-1; 7 bases fit TRBD1. There are 18 residues in the CDR3. Trimming took 1 base from V and 0 from J; bases not matched to a gene: 9. CDR1 is LNHDA and CDR2 is SQIVND in the germline V gene (reference sequence). This CDR3 is CASSIGGTATSSYNEQFF. The CDR3 DNA sequence: TGTGCCAGTAGTATAGGGGGGACAGCGACGAGCTCCTACAATGAGCAGTTCTTC. Full variable domain (rest looked up from reference TRBV19 and TRBJ2-1): DGGITQSPKYLFRKEGQNVTLSCEQNLNHDAMYWYRQDPGQGLRLIYYSQIVNDFQKGDIAEGYSVSREKKESFPLTVTSAQKNPTAFYLCASSIGGTATSSYNEQFFGPGTRLTVL.

V usage is TRBV5-1 and J usage is TRBJ1-3, with D possibly matching TRBD1 (5 bases). The germline V gene encodes CDR1 SGHRS and CDR2 YFSETQ. Trimming left V 2 bases short and J 0 bases short, with 9 bases between. This CDR3 region has 15 residues. Here the CDR3 reads CASSFDGTSGNTIYF. In DNA, the CDR3 is TGCGCCAGCAGCTTCGACGGGACCTCTGGAAACACCATATATTTT.

In the case of this clone: The DNA is left out, because the CDR3 cannot be placed on it with certainty; the CDR3 is given as TCRdb lists it. J is TRBJ1-5 and V is TRBV21-1; the table names TRBD1, a call not compared with the DNA. TRBV21-1 is listed as a pseudogene. The CDR3 is 19 amino acids long, termini counted. The chain's CDR3 is CASSKGGDRVAKGNQPQHF.

The chain couples TRBV27 to TRBJ1-5, with a tentative D call TRBD1 (5 bases). The CDR3 loop spans 13 amino acids. Germline V CDR1 and CDR2: MNHEY, SMNVEV (reference sequence). The V and J ends lost 4 bases and 1 base respectively, with 5 bases between them. The CDR3 sequence: CASSWDSNQPQHF. In DNA, the CDR3 is TGTGCCAGCAGTTGGGACAGCAATCAGCCCCAGCATTTT.

The V gene is TRBV9, the J gene TRBJ1-3; maybe TRBD1 (6 bases). The CDR3 loop spans 15 amino acids. CDR1 and CDR2 from the germline V gene are SGDLS and YYNGEE. Trimming took 2 bases from V and 0 from J, leaving 9 bases between them. The CDR3 sequence is CASSVQGFSGNTIYF. CDR3 nucleotides: TGTGCCAGCAGCGTCCAGGGGTTCTCTGGAAACACCATATATTTT.